This T cell receptor (beta chain) was retrieved from a study of response to subunit inactivated influenza vaccine. Study-wide points: The authors suggested that every seasonal influenza vaccination recruits few new T cells.

TCRdb ran MiXCR on the RT-PCR reads and lists one entry per CDR3 protein. This table has 800,000 or so distinct CDR3 sequences, about 20% appearing once. This clonotype occurred a few times. The antigen remains undetermined. The CDR3 extends over 13 amino acids. Germline CDR1 is SGHTA and CDR2 is FQGNSA. Trimming took 5 bases from V and 5 from J; bases not matched to a gene: 5. The TCR comes from a man aged 45 to 65 who received an inactivated influenza vaccine. The specimen comprised PBMCs from blood, sampled about 5 days after vaccination. V and J are TRBV7-2 and TRBJ2-5; 7 bases align to TRBD1. CDR3 coding DNA: TGTGCCAGCAGCCCCGGACAGGTGGAGACCCAGTACTTC. The encoded protein is CASSPGQVETQYF.